This T cell receptor beta chain was observed in a study of spatial heterogeneity in lung cancer. This clonotype has at least ten counts. The germline V gene encodes CDR1 SGHRS and CDR2 YFSETQ. This CDR3 is built from 14 residues. J was trimmed by 2 bases and V by 2 bases; bases with no gene match: 3. The sample's time point: sample taken at primary tumor resection. Tumor, nontumor lung or frozen PBMC supplied whole RNA, sequenced without sorting. Individual TCR cDNA molecules each bore their own unique molecular identifier. TCRdb re-analysed the 5' RACE reads in MiXCR, keeping a single row per CDR3 protein. This sample has about 22,000 distinct CDR3 sequences, with 3.5% to 5% found just once.

The material was PBMCs, obtained at surgery. The J gene is TRBJ2-7, the V gene TRBV5-1; 8 bases are a match to TRBD1. This receptor was obtained from a male donor with early-stage non-small cell lung cancer. CDR3 DNA: TGCGCCAGCAGCTTCGTACAGGGGGCCTACGAGCAGTACTTC. Amino acids: CASSFVQGAYEQYF.